Following are 7 T cell receptor beta chains from one sample sequenced in a study of blood T cells in healthy people across ages. Using a J-beta primer mix together with a sample-barcoded 5' primer, a second PCR was run for about 7 to 12 cycles. TCRdb used MiXCR to reprocess the 5' RACE reads, holding one entry per CDR3 protein. The profile shows about 1.6 million distinct CDR3 sequences, about 35% of them singletons. Sample: blood. These receptors were obtained from a woman in her 30s in good health.

This clonotype has just one count. The chain has TRBV5-1 and TRBJ2-2; the D gene is possibly TRBD1 (6 bases). CDR3 length: 14 amino acids. With 1 base removed from V and 7 bases from J, the gap between germline ends came to 11 bases. CDR1 and CDR2 (germline): SGHRS, YFSETQ. Written as DNA, the CDR3 is TGCGCCAGCAGCTTGACACAGGGCGGCGGGGAGCTGTTTTTT. Translated: CASSLTQGGGELFF.

Points on this clonotype: Relative to the germline gene, one junction end is altered; a read error may explain this. The chain uses TRBV20-1 and TRBJ1-1, with unresolved D. CDR3 length: 12 residues. Germline CDR1 DFQATT, CDR2 SNEGSKA (reference sequence). CDR3 DNA: TGCAGTGCTAGCGAATCACTCACTGGAGCTTTCTTT. It codes for CSASESLTGAFF.

This clonotype was counted between two and nine times. This chain joins TRBV9 and TRBJ2-1; TRBD2 agrees at 14 bases. Germline values: CDR1 SGDLS, CDR2 YYNGEE. V shed 4 bases, J shed 7 bases, and the junction held 4 bases outside the gene matches. The CDR3 has 15 residues. CDR3 sequence (DNA): TGTGCCAGCAGCCCGACTAGCGGGAGGGTTAATGAGCAGTTCTTC. This gives the protein CASSPTSGRVNEQFF.

The genes are TRBV20-1 and TRBJ2-1, with D unclear. Germline V gene lookup returns CDR1 DFQATT and CDR2 SNEGSKA (reference sequence). V dropped 6 bases and J dropped 6 bases, with 18 bases sitting between them. This CDR3 spans 14 amino acids. CDR3 coding DNA: TGCAGTGCCCCTCCCCGTTGGGCTAGCAATGAGCAGTTCTTC. Protein sequence: CSAPPRWASNEQFF.

The chain has TRBV9 and TRBJ2-3; possible D gene TRBD2, 6 bases. The CDR3 loop spans 15 amino acids. V was pared by 3 bases and J by 3 bases, with 14 bases between. Germline CDR1 SGDLS, CDR2 YYNGEE. CDR3 protein: CASSESRGMTDTQYF. DNA of the CDR3: TGTGCCAGCAGCGAATCCCGGGGGATGACAGATACGCAGTATTTT.

Many counts were recorded for this clonotype. The gene calls are TRBV5-1 and TRBJ2-3, with 7 positions matching TRBD1. V dropped 6 bases and J dropped 6; count of bases not matched to a gene: 7. The germline V gene encodes CDR1 SGHRS and CDR2 YFSETQ. The CDR3 sequence is 13 residues long. This chain's CDR3 is CASNSGGEDTQYF. DNA of the CDR3: TGCGCCAGCAACTCAGGGGGAGAGGATACGCAGTATTTT.

As concerns this clonotype: The germline gene is not matched at one end of the junction; a read error may be the cause. CDR3 amino acids: CVRWDEGDPYNERFF. Written as DNA, the CDR3 is TGTGTCCGTTGGGATGAGGGGGATCCCTACAATGAGCGGTTCTTC. This rearrangement joins TRBV27 to TRBJ2-1; tentative D call: TRBD1 (6 bases). Germline V gene data show CDR1 as MNHEY and CDR2 as SMNVEV (reference sequence). The length of the CDR3 is 15 residues.